Below are 2 T cell receptor beta chains sequenced from a single sample in a study of cytomegalovirus exposure and HLA in healthy donors. Primers for the PCR totalled 60 Vbeta and 13 Jbeta. Only in-frame clones appear in the TCRdb table, and some are missing; sequencing was by immunoSEQ multiplex PCR. The table records about 190,000 clones, around 87% of them present only once. Sample: PBMCs. Receptors were obtained from a man aged 30-40 years in good health and CMV-seronegative.

The chain couples TRBV5-4 to TRBJ2-1; 9 positions agree with TRBD1. The CDR3 contains 13 residues. From germline, CDR1 is SGHNT and CDR2 YYREEE (reference sequence). V lost 4 bases, J lost 8 bases, and 4 bases stayed unmatched. The CDR3 is CASSQDRGYEQFF. CDR3 nucleotides: TGTGCCAGCAGCCAGGACAGGGGCTATGAGCAGTTCTTC. Variable domain in full (rest from reference TRBV5-4 and TRBJ2-1): ETGVTQSPTHLIKTRGQQVTLRCSSQSGHNTVSWYQQALGQGPQFIFQYYREEENGRGNFPPRFSGLQFPNYSSELNVNALELDDSALYLCASSQDRGYEQFFGPGTRLTVL.

The chain joins TRBV10-3 to TRBJ2-7; D may be TRBD1 (6 bases). Germline V gene data show CDR1 as ENHRY and CDR2 as SYGVKD. The V end was cut by 10 bases, the J end by 1 base, with 11 bases between. The CDR3 runs 12 residues. CDR3 sequence reads: CATTGGSYEQYF. In nucleotides, the CDR3 is TGTGCCACGACAGGTGGTTCCTACGAGCAGTACTTC.